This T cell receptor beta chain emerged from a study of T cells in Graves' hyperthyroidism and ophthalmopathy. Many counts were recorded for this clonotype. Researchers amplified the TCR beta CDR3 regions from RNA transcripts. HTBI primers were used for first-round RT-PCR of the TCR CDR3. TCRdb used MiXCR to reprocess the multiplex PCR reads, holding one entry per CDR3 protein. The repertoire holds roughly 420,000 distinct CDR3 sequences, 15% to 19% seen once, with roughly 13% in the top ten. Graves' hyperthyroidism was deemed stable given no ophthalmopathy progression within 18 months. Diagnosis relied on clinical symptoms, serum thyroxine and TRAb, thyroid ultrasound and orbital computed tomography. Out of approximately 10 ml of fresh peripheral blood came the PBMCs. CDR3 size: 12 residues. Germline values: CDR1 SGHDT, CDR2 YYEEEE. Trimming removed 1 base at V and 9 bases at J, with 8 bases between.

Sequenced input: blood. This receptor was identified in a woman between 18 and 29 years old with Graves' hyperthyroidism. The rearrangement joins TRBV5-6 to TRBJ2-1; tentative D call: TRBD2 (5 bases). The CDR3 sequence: CASSLPRGEQFF. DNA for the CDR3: TGTGCCAGCAGCTTGCCCCGGGGTGAGCAGTTCTTC.